These 24 T cell receptor beta chains originate from one sample sequenced in a study. The sorted Tregs were CD4+CD25+CD127-/low cells. Using its own MiXCR run on the 5' RACE reads, TCRdb lists one record per CDR3 protein. Seen here are about 42,000 distinct CDR3 sequences, approximately 22% observed once, and the top ten hold about 3.8%. Sequenced material: Tregs sorted from blood. Source of these receptors: a female donor with breast cancer.

For the CDR3, the DNA is TGCAATACTATTACAGGGGGAGGAACTGAAGCTTTCTTT. Its translation is CNTITGGGTEAFF. The rearrangement uses TRBV20-1 and TRBJ1-1; 8 bases fit TRBD1. CDR1 DFQATT and CDR2 SNEGSKA come from the germline V gene (reference sequence). The CDR3 length is 13 residues.

This clonotype was picked up many times. The chain links TRBV5-1 to TRBJ2-7, with 9 bases identical to TRBD1. V was clipped by 3 bases and J by 6 bases; unmatched bases: 10. Germline V lookup: CDR1 SGHRS, CDR2 YFSETQ. This CDR3 has 15 amino acids. The CDR3 bases are TGCGCCAGCAGCTGGGGATGGACAGGGGCGGGCGAGCAGTACTTC. It is translated as CASSWGWTGAGEQYF.

Comment on this clonotype: A much larger clone differs from this one at a single base, so this may be a read error. The CDR3 DNA follows: TGTACCAGCAGTTTTAGGGGCTATAATTCACCCCTCCACTTT. It codes for CTSSFRGYNSPLHF. The gene calls are TRBV28 and TRBJ1-6, with D possibly matching TRBD1 (5 bases). This CDR3 region has 14 residues. From germline, CDR1 is MDHEN and CDR2 SYDVKM.

This clonotype was observed many times. The genes are TRBV5-1 and TRBJ2-1, with TRBD2 identical over 13 bases. Germline V gene lookup returns CDR1 SGHRS and CDR2 YFSETQ. The CDR3 covers 20 residues. With 2 bases clipped from V and 0 bases from J, the junction kept 11 bases outside the gene matches. The CDR3 region has the DNA TGCGCCAGCAGCTTCCCCGGGACTAGCGGGAAACTAAGCTCCTACAATGAGCAGTTCTTC. Translation: CASSFPGTSGKLSSYNEQFF.

This clonotype was seen at least ten times. This chain links TRBV28 with TRBJ1-5, with a possible D match to TRBD1 (5 bases). V gave up 8 bases and J gave up 2 bases, with 13 bases separating them. The CDR3 is 14 residues long. The germline gives CDR1 MDHEN, CDR2 SYDVKM. The CDR3 DNA follows: TGTGCCAGCCGATCGGGGACTGGCAATCAGCCCCAGCATTTT. Translating it yields CASRSGTGNQPQHF.

About this clonotype: The junction does not match germline at one end; this may be a read error. DNA of the CDR3: TGCACCAGCAGCTTCGGTAGCAATAGGGATACGCGGTATTTT. Its protein is CTSSFGSNRDTRYF. The chain carries TRBV5-1 and TRBJ2-3; D remains ambiguous. Germline V gene data show CDR1 as SGHRS and CDR2 as YFSETQ. The CDR3 has 14 amino acids.

A note on this clonotype: The CDR3 does not end in the conserved phenylalanine or tryptophan, so this is likely a read error. The chain combines TRBV27 with TRBJ2-2, with D perhaps TRBD2 (6 bases). Germline V gene lookup returns CDR1 MNHEY and CDR2 SMNVEV (reference sequence). V was shortened by 6 bases and J by 4 bases, with 9 bases between the two germline ends. CDR3 length: 13 residues. CDR3 nucleotides: TGTGCCAGCAGACTAGCCCTCACCGGGGAGCTGTTTTCT. This encodes CASRLALTGELFS.

With regard to this clonotype: Mismatch with germline at one junction end may stem from a read error. This rearrangement joins TRBV5-1 to TRBJ2-1; TRBD1 agrees at 11 bases. The CDR3 is 15 amino acids. Germline V gene sequence: CDR1 SGHRS, CDR2 YFSETQ. CDR3 protein: CAGSLVGQGVDEQFF. In nucleotides, the CDR3 is TGCGCCGGCAGCTTGGTGGGACAGGGGGTCGATGAGCAGTTCTTC.

In regard to this clonotype: Given a much more abundant clone one base away, this may be a read error. This chain uses TRBV9 with TRBJ1-2, with 10 bases aligning to TRBD1. V was clipped by 0 bases and J by 7 bases; unmatched bases: 6. The CDR3 spans 15 residues. CDR1 and CDR2 (germline): SGDLS, YYNGEE. This CDR3 reads CASSVVGTGVSGYTF. CDR3 sequence (DNA): TGTGCCAGCAGCGTAGTAGGGACAGGGGTCAGTGGCTACACCTTC. Filled out from reference TRBV9 and TRBJ1-2, the complete variable domain reads DSGVTQTPKHLITATGQRVTLRCSPRSGDLSVYWYQQSLDQGLQFLIQYYNGEERAKGNILERFSAQQFPDLHSELNLSSLELGDSALYFCASSVVGTGVSGYTFGSGTRLTVV.

A word on this clonotype: Since a much larger clone is just one base distant, this may be a read error. V usage is TRBV6-1 and J usage is TRBJ1-2, with D maybe TRBD1 (6 bases). Germline lookup yields CDR1 MNHNS and CDR2 SASEGT. The CDR3 extends over 16 amino acids. The DNA for the CDR3 is TGTGCCAGCAGTGAATTACGGGGGGCAACTAACTATGGCTACGCCTTC. Its protein product is CASSELRGATNYGYAF.

The J gene is TRBJ2-5, the V gene TRBV28, with D perhaps TRBD1 or TRBD2 (5 bases each). The CDR3 extends over 16 amino acids. The germline V gene encodes CDR1 MDHEN and CDR2 SYDVKM. V lost 6 bases, J lost 4 bases, and 21 bases lay in between. Here the CDR3 reads CASSFPSGRRGETQYF. CDR3 coding DNA: TGTGCCAGCAGCTTTCCCAGTGGGAGAAGGGGAGAGACCCAGTACTTC.

The V and J genes are TRBV5-1 and TRBJ1-2, with D perhaps TRBD1 (6 bases). Per the germline V gene, CDR1 is SGHRS and CDR2 is YFSETQ. V was pared by 4 bases and J by 7 bases, with 14 bases between. The CDR3 has 13 residues. Here the CDR3 DNA reads TGCGCCAGCAGCCCTACAGGGATGCTTGGCTACACCTTC. Encoded protein: CASSPTGMLGYTF. The full variable domain, with the rest looked up from reference TRBV5-1 and TRBJ1-2, is KAGVTQTPRYLIKTRGQQVTLSCSPISGHRSVSWYQQTPGQGLQFLFEYFSETQRNKGNFPGRFSGRQFSNSRSEMNVSTLELGDSALYLCASSPTGMLGYTFGSGTRLTVV.

The genes are TRBV7-9 and TRBJ2-4, with a weak D call TRBD2 (7 bases). Between the trimmed V and J ends, which lost 3 bases and 3 bases, there was a span of 15 bases. The germline CDR1 and CDR2 sequences are SEHNR and FQNEAQ (reference sequence). This CDR3 contains 16 residues. The CDR3 region has the DNA TGTGCCAGCAGCTTGGTCACCGGGGGGCACAAAAACATTCAGTACTTC. This sequence encodes CASSLVTGGHKNIQYF.

This clonotype was recorded a few times. V is TRBV7-9 and J is TRBJ2-7; 9 bases are shared with TRBD1. Germline V CDR1 and CDR2: SEHNR, FQNEAQ (reference sequence). V lost 5 bases, J lost 6 bases, and 11 bases stayed unmatched. The CDR3 runs to 15 residues. The CDR3 protein is CASSPGDREISEQYF. The CDR3 nucleotides read TGTGCCAGCAGCCCGGGGGACAGGGAAATCTCCGAGCAGTACTTC. Complete variable domain (other parts from reference TRBV7-9 and TRBJ2-7): DTGVSQNPRHKITKRGQNVTFRCDPISEHNRLYWYRQTLGQGPEFLTYFQNEAQLEKSRLLSDRFSAERPKGSFSTLEIQRTEQGDSAMYLCASSPGDREISEQYFGPGTRLTVT.

This clonotype was counted ten times or more. V and J are TRBV4-1 and TRBJ2-5; 11 bases are shared with TRBD2. The CDR3 runs to 15 residues. With V trimmed by 4 bases and J by 4 bases, 5 bases remained unmatched. The germline V gene encodes CDR1 MGHRA and CDR2 YSYEKL. CDR3 coding DNA: TGCGCCAGCAGCCGGGGGACTAGCGGCGGAGAGACCCAGTACTTC. It yields the protein CASSRGTSGGETQYF.

The J gene is TRBJ2-5, the V gene TRBV28, with D tentatively TRBD2 (6 bases). The CDR3 is 15 residues long. V lost 5 bases, J lost 5 bases, and 18 bases lay in between. Germline V gene sequence: CDR1 MDHEN, CDR2 SYDVKM. The CDR3 DNA reads as TGTGCCAGCAGTGGAGGAGGGGAGAGTTGGGAGACCCAGTACTTC. Amino acids: CASSGGGESWETQYF.

The sample holds many counts of this clonotype. The chain couples TRBV7-9 to TRBJ2-3, with 9 bases identical to TRBD1. From germline, CDR1 is SEHNR and CDR2 FQNEAQ (reference sequence). CDR3 length: 18 amino acids. V gave up 5 bases and J gave up 8 bases; unmatched junction bases: 20. The DNA for the CDR3 is TGTGCCAGCAGCATTCTACCGGGACAGGGTAGCCGGCCGGGTACGCAGTATTTT. Protein: CASSILPGQGSRPGTQYF.

This rearrangement joins TRBV6-1 to TRBJ2-1; D might be TRBD2 (6 bases). Trimming cost V 3 bases and J 8 bases, with 11 bases left between them. The CDR3 runs to 13 residues. Germline CDR1 MNHNS, CDR2 SASEGT. In DNA form, the CDR3 reads TGTGCCAGCAGTGATTGGGGAGGCGATGAGCAGTTCTTC. Amino acid sequence: CASSDWGGDEQFF.

The chain recombines TRBV7-9 with TRBJ2-1; D unclear. Per germline, CDR1 SEHNR and CDR2 FQNEAQ (reference sequence). This CDR3 has 14 residues. The ends were cut back, 5 bases at V and 3 bases at J, with 11 bases in the middle. CDR3 amino acids: CASSPLRDYNEQFF. For the CDR3, the DNA is TGTGCCAGCAGCCCCCTCCGCGACTACAATGAGCAGTTCTTC.

The table lists this clonotype with a few counts. The DNA of the CDR3 is TGTGCCAGCAGCTTAACGCACAAAGGCTATGGCTACACCTTC. Residues: CASSLTHKGYGYTF. The chain joins TRBV7-3 to TRBJ1-2; D uncertain. Germline V lookup: CDR1 SGHTA, CDR2 FQGTGA. The V gene lost 0 bases and the J gene lost 4 bases, with 9 bases spanning the gap. The CDR3 is made up of 14 amino acids.

The chain carries TRBV6-6 and TRBJ1-6, with TRBD1 matching over 8 bases. Germline CDR1 MNHNY, CDR2 SVGAGI (reference sequence). This CDR3 spans 18 amino acids. Losses at the gene ends were 2 bases for V and 0 bases for J; bases not matched to a gene: 6. The CDR3 region is CASSYPTGGSSYNSPLHF. CDR3 sequence (DNA): TGTGCCAGCAGTTACCCCACAGGGGGGAGCTCCTATAATTCACCCCTCCACTTT.

Details on this clonotype: One junction end does not reproduce the germline sequence, and a read error may be involved. The V and J genes are TRBV5-5 and TRBJ2-2; TRBD1 might be the D (5 bases). The germline CDR1 and CDR2 sequences are SGHKS and YYEKEE (reference sequence). This CDR3 comprises 14 residues. DNA of the CDR3: TGTACCAGCAGCTTACTCCAGGGAACCGGGGAGCTGTTTTTT. This encodes CTSSLLQGTGELFF.

The V and J genes are TRBV20-1 and TRBJ2-1; D tentatively fits TRBD1 or TRBD2 (5 bases each). Deletions cut 4 bases from V and 10 bases from J, with 14 bases between. The CDR3 is 12 amino acids. The germline V gene has CDR1 DFQATT and CDR2 SNEGSKA (reference sequence). CDR3 residues: CSATKAAGEQFF. The CDR3 nucleotides are TGCAGTGCTACAAAAGCGGCAGGGGAGCAGTTCTTC.

Only a few counts were recorded for this clonotype. This chain joins TRBV5-1 and TRBJ1-1; D ambiguous. Germline V lookup: CDR1 SGHRS, CDR2 YFSETQ. V was cut by 4 bases and J by 1 base, with 14 bases left in between. The CDR3 length is 15 residues. CDR3 in amino acids: CASSLLQGGNTEAFF. The CDR3 region has the DNA TGCGCCAGCAGCCTGCTACAAGGAGGGAACACTGAAGCTTTCTTT.